Listed below are T cell receptor beta chains from one sample, sequenced in a study of control samples from healthy donors and cancer patients. The data were produced by immunoSEQ multiplex PCR, yet TCRdb's version contains in-frame clones alone and is incomplete. The table has 200,000 to 250,000 clones, about 94% seen once. The sample taken for sequencing was blood. These receptors all come from a man aged 50 to 59 in good health. CDR3s include the opening cysteine and the closing phenylalanine or tryptophan. A D gene is named only where the DNA matches it firmly. Not every row has a clone size; where given, it reads once, few, many or a size class.

J gene	CDR3 length	clone size	V gene	D gene	CDR3 DNA	CDR3 protein
TRBJ2-6	17	.	TRBV5-1	TRBD1	TGCGCCAGCTTCTTGCGGACAGGGGGAACTGGGGCCAACGTCCTGACTTTC	CASFLRTGGTGANVLTF
TRBJ2-5	12	once	TRBV6-5	.	TGTGCCAGCAACAGGGCTGGGGAGACCCAGTACTTC	CASNRAGETQYF
TRBJ1-6	15	once	TRBV6-5	.	TGTGCCAGCAGTTACTCTCCCTCGGGAAAATCACCCCTCCACTTT	CASSYSPSGKSPLHF
TRBJ1-1	12	.	TRBV9	.	TGTGCCAGCAGAGCTGGGGGGGCGGTAGCTTTCTTT	CASRAGGAVAFF
TRBJ2-2	16	once	TRBV11-2	TRBD2	TGTGCCAGCAGCTTAGCCGGACTAGCGTGGACCGGGGAGCTGTTTTTT	CASSLAGLAWTGELFF
TRBJ2-3	14	.	TRBV4-1	.	TGCGCCAGCAGCCAAGTTTTCAGCACAGATACGCAGTATTTT	CASSQVFSTDTQYF
TRBJ1-5	16	.	TRBV28	.	TGTGCCAGCAGTCGGGGGATATCGGCGGTTAATCAGCCCCAGCATTTT	CASSRGISAVNQPQHF
TRBJ2-7	17	.	TRBV4-3	TRBD1	TGCGCCAGCAGCCAAGACCGGACAGGGATTAACGCCTACGAGCAGTACTTC	CASSQDRTGINAYEQYF
TRBJ2-5	14	.	TRBV2	.	TGTGCCAGCTTAAAAGAAATCTACGGGCAGACCCAGTACTTC	CASLKEIYGQTQYF
TRBJ1-2	14	.	TRBV2	TRBD1	TGTGCCAGCGAACAGGGGGCAGTTACGGCTGGCTACACCTTC	CASEQGAVTAGYTF
TRBJ2-7	13	.	TRBV4-1	TRBD1	TGCGCCAGCAGCCAGGACAGGGGCTACGAGCAGTACTTC	CASSQDRGYEQYF
TRBJ2-1	15	.	TRBV28	.	TGTGCCAGCAGTTTACGGGGGAGCTCCTACAATGAGCAGTTCTTC	CASSLRGSSYNEQFF
TRBJ2-5	13	.	TRBV2	.	TGTGCCAGCACTGGGACTGCACAAGAGACCCAGTACTTC	CASTGTAQETQYF
TRBJ2-3	10	.	TRBV29-1	.	TGCAGCGTTGAGGAAAATACGCAGTATTTT	CSVEENTQYF
TRBJ2-5	16	.	TRBV3-1/TRBV3-2	TRBD2	TGTGCCAGCAGCCCCGGCCAGCGGGGGGCCCAAGAGACCCAGTACTTC	CASSPGQRGAQETQYF
TRBJ1-4	11	.	TRBV28	.	TGTGCCAGCAGCCCAGGGAGGAGGGTGTTTTTT	CASSPGRRVFF
TRBJ2-6	17	.	TRBV7-8	TRBD1	TGTGCCAGGACGCGGACAGGGTCGGGCTCTGGGGCCAACGTCCTGACTTTC	CARTRTGSGSGANVLTF
TRBJ1-5	14	.	TRBV30	.	TGTGCCTGGAGTCCCGGGGCGCGTAATCAGCCCCAGCATTTT	CAWSPGARNQPQHF
TRBJ1-1	12	.	TRBV9	.	TGTGCCAGCAGCGCGTCGGGAAGTGAAGCTTTCTTT	CASSASGSEAFF
TRBJ1-1	15	.	TRBV5-1	.	TGCGCCAGCAGCGGTGTGGGGACGGGGCGGACTGAAGCTTTCTTT	CASSGVGTGRTEAFF
TRBJ2-3	15	.	TRBV5-4	TRBD1	TGTGCCAGCAGCTTGGCCAAGGGGGCTGGAGATACGCAGTATTTT	CASSLAKGAGDTQYF
TRBJ1-5	15	.	TRBV24-1	.	TGTGCCACCAGTGATAGGTCAACAGGAAATCAGCCCCAGCATTTT	CATSDRSTGNQPQHF
TRBJ2-7	14	once	TRBV7-9	.	TGTGCCAGCAGCTTAGCTAAGGGGTTCTACGAGCAGTACTTC	CASSLAKGFYEQYF
TRBJ1-1	12	.	TRBV6-5	.	TGTGCCAGCAGTCGGACCTCGGGTGAAGCTTTCTTT	CASSRTSGEAFF
TRBJ1-5	15	.	TRBV4-1	.	TGCGCCAGCAGCCAAGGGTCCGTCAGCCTAGAGCTCCAGCATTTT	CASSQGSVSLELQHF
TRBJ1-2	14	.	TRBV19	TRBD1	TGTGCCAGTAGTTCCCTGGACAGGAAACCCTCCTACACCTTC	CASSSLDRKPSYTF
TRBJ2-2	14	.	TRBV7-2	.	TGTGCCAGCAGTCAGGCAGGGGTCACCGGGGAGCTGTTTTTT	CASSQAGVTGELFF
TRBJ2-1	14	.	TRBV29-1	TRBD2	TGCAGCCTCGAGCCGGGACTAGCCTTCGGTGAGCAGTTCTTC	CSLEPGLAFGEQFF
TRBJ1-2	13	.	TRBV7-8	.	TGTGCCAGCAGCCCAATCTTGGGTTACGGCTACACCTTC	CASSPILGYGYTF
TRBJ1-1	13	.	TRBV6-2/TRBV6-3	.	TGTGCCAGCAGTTACTTGCGGAACACTGAAGCTTTCTTT	CASSYLRNTEAFF
TRBJ1-3	18	.	TRBV27	.	TGTGCCAGCAGTCCCTTGAGGGGAAGGGGTCGCGAGGGAAACACCATATATTTT	CASSPLRGRGREGNTIYF
TRBJ2-3	14	.	TRBV11-2	.	TGTGCCAGCAGCTTAGGAATCAGTTCAGATACGCAGTATTTT	CASSLGISSDTQYF
TRBJ2-7	14	.	TRBV7-2	TRBD2	TGTGCCAGCAGCTTAGAAAGCGGGGCTTACGAGCAGTACTTC	CASSLESGAYEQYF
TRBJ1-2	14	.	TRBV28	.	TGTGCCAGCAGACCCTTGGACACCTACTATGGCTACACCTTC	CASRPLDTYYGYTF
TRBJ1-3	16	.	TRBV28	.	TGTGCCAGCAGTTTAGGCCTGCCAGCGAGGGGAAACACCATATATTTT	CASSLGLPARGNTIYF
TRBJ1-5	17	once	TRBV24-1	TRBD1	TGTGCCACCAGTGATCCGAGGGGACAGGGGCGGGAGCAGCCCCAGCATTTT	CATSDPRGQGREQPQHF
TRBJ1-1	15	.	TRBV5-1	.	TGCGCCAGCAGCTTGGCCGGGCAGGTGGCGGCTGAAGCTTTCTTT	CASSLAGQVAAEAFF
TRBJ2-3	13	.	TRBV15	.	TGTGCCACCAGCAGAGGGGGGACGGATACGCAGTATTTT	CATSRGGTDTQYF
TRBJ1-2	12	.	TRBV7-9	.	TGTGCCAGCAGCTTAGGGCAGGGCGGCTACACCTTC	CASSLGQGGYTF
TRBJ2-2	19	.	TRBV6-2/TRBV6-3	.	TGTGCCAGCAGTTACTCGACGGGACACCCTGCCCTTAACACCGGGGAGCTGTTTTTT	CASSYSTGHPALNTGELFF
TRBJ1-3	17	.	TRBV18	.	TGTGCCAGCTCACCCGCCAGGGTGGGGGCGACTGGAAACACCATATATTTT	CASSPARVGATGNTIYF
TRBJ1-2	16	.	TRBV19	.	TGTGCCAGTAGTGCCCGTATGGGGGGAGGCCATTATGGCTACACCTTC	CASSARMGGGHYGYTF
TRBJ2-7	15	.	TRBV27	.	TGTGCCAGCAGTTTATCCCTGGACAGAGCCTACGAGCAGTACTTC	CASSLSLDRAYEQYF
TRBJ1-5	15	.	TRBV5-1	.	TGCGCCAGCAGCTTGGCCGGGGGGAGCGATCAGCCCCAGCATTTT	CASSLAGGSDQPQHF
TRBJ2-2	15	once	TRBV3-1/TRBV3-2	.	TGTGCCAGCAGCCAAGCGATTCTCTCCGGGTGGGAGCTGTTTTTT	CASSQAILSGWELFF
TRBJ1-5	15	.	TRBV28	.	TGTGCCAGCAGCAGCGCGGGAGCGGGCAATCAGCCCCAGCATTTT	CASSSAGAGNQPQHF
TRBJ2-7	15	.	TRBV3-1/TRBV3-2	TRBD1	TGTGCCAGGGACCTAACTAATACAGGGGGCTACGAGCAGTACTTC	CARDLTNTGGYEQYF
TRBJ2-3	16	.	TRBV2	TRBD2	TGTGCCAGCAGTAGGAAGGTAGCGGGGGGGAGAGATACGCAGTATTTT	CASSRKVAGGRDTQYF
TRBJ1-6	14	.	TRBV5-1	TRBD1	TGCGCCAGCAGCCCAGGACAGGGGAACTCACCCCTCCACTTT	CASSPGQGNSPLHF
TRBJ2-5	15	.	TRBV3-1/TRBV3-2	TRBD2	TGTGCCAGCAGCCCACACCGCGGGGAGGGAGAGACCCAGTACTTC	CASSPHRGEGETQYF
TRBJ2-5	14	.	TRBV5-1	TRBD2	TGCGCCAGCAGCTTTCTAGCGGGGGAAGAGACCCAGTACTTC	CASSFLAGEETQYF
TRBJ2-1	15	.	TRBV5-1	.	TGCGCCAGCAGCTTGGCGGCCAGGGAATACAATGAGCAGTTCTTC	CASSLAAREYNEQFF
TRBJ2-2	16	.	TRBV5-1	.	TGCGCCAGCAGCCTGGCCGGGCAGAGGGGCACCGGGGAGCTGTTTTTT	CASSLAGQRGTGELFF
TRBJ1-4	15	.	TRBV7-9	.	TGTGCCAGCAGCCCCCTGTCGGGCCCGTATGAAAAACTGTTTTTT	CASSPLSGPYEKLFF
TRBJ1-1	12	.	TRBV19	.	TGTGCCAGTAGTATGTCCCTAACTGAAGCTTTCTTT	CASSMSLTEAFF
TRBJ1-2	14	.	TRBV5-1	TRBD1	TGCGCCAGCAGCCGGGGACAGGAGAACTATGGCTACACCTTC	CASSRGQENYGYTF
TRBJ2-5	15	.	TRBV5-1	.	TGCGCCAGCAGCTTCGGACTCAAAGGAGGAGAGACCCAGTACTTC	CASSFGLKGGETQYF